The rows below give T cell receptor beta chains drawn from one sample of a study of blood T cell repertoires in COVID-19. TCRdb's copy holds only in-frame clones and misses some; the assay was immunoSEQ multiplex PCR. The sample lists some 98,000 clones, 70% to 85% occurring once. Sequences were obtained from peripheral blood. These receptors were collected from a man in his 70s with acute or convalescent COVID-19. CDR3s include the opening cysteine and the closing phenylalanine or tryptophan. The order of the fields is V gene, CDR3 length, clone size, D gene, J gene, CDR3 protein, CDR3 DNA. A D gene is named only where the DNA matches it firmly. Clone size is not always given. Where it is, it says once, few, many or a class for expanded clones.

TRBV4-3	14	NA	NA	TRBJ2-1	CASSQDTGYNEQFF	TGCGCCAGCAGCCAAGATACGGGGTACAATGAGCAGTTCTTC
TRBV9	15	NA	TRBD1	TRBJ1-2	CASSVTGVIGYGYTF	TGTGCCAGCAGCGTAACAGGGGTTATTGGATATGGCTACACCTTC
TRBV6-5	15	NA	NA	TRBJ1-5	CASRAPGTDNQPQHF	TGTGCCAGCAGGGCTCCCGGGACTGACAATCAGCCCCAGCATTTT
TRBV7-6	14	NA	NA	TRBJ1-5	CASSSQGNNQPQHF	TGTGCCAGCAGCTCTCAGGGAAACAATCAGCCCCAGCATTTT
TRBV4-2	12	NA	NA	TRBJ2-2	CASSQGGGELFF	TGTGCCAGCAGCCAGGGGGGAGGGGAGCTGTTTTTT
TRBV24-1	12	NA	NA	TRBJ2-2	CATSRETGELFF	TGTGCCACCTCCAGGGAAACCGGGGAGCTGTTTTTT
TRBV10-2	15	NA	NA	TRBJ2-2	CASTIRDSGTGELFF	TGCGCCAGCACTATACGGGATTCAGGCACCGGGGAGCTGTTTTTT
TRBV19	14	NA	TRBD1	TRBJ1-6	CASSWGTANSPLHF	TGTGCCAGTAGTTGGGGGACAGCCAATTCACCCCTCCACTTT
TRBV30	15	NA	TRBD2	TRBJ2-3	CAWTWGGSKPDTQYF	TGTGCCTGGACCTGGGGCGGGAGTAAACCAGATACGCAGTATTTT
TRBV7-2	15	NA	NA	TRBJ2-2	CASSSGLLNTGELFF	TGTGCCAGCAGCTCGGGACTCCTAAACACCGGGGAGCTGTTTTTT
TRBV27	14	few	NA	TRBJ1-2	CASSSWGHDYGYTF	TGTGCCAGCAGTTCCTGGGGACATGACTATGGCTACACCTTC
TRBV30	13	NA	NA	TRBJ1-5	CAWSVRDNQPQHF	TGTGCCTGGAGTGTACGGGACAATCAGCCCCAGCATTTT
TRBV11-1	13	few	NA	TRBJ2-2	CASSGFWQGELFF	TGTGCCAGCTCCGGGTTTTGGCAAGGGGAGCTGTTTTTT
TRBV9	14	NA	NA	TRBJ2-3	CASSVGVAADTQYF	TGTGCCAGCAGCGTAGGTGTAGCGGCAGATACGCAGTATTTT
TRBV12-2	16	NA	NA	TRBJ1-2	CASRTIGTGGNYGYTF	TGTGCAAGTCGGACGATCGGGACAGGGGGCAATTATGGCTACACCTTC
TRBV7-2	15	few	NA	TRBJ2-5	CASSPTPLNQETQYF	TGTGCCAGCAGTCCTACCCCTCTTAACCAAGAGACCCAGTACTTC
TRBV15	13	NA	TRBD1	TRBJ1-1	CATSSSGGTEAFF	TGTGCCACCAGCAGCTCAGGGGGAACTGAAGCTTTCTTT
TRBV5-5	16	NA	NA	TRBJ2-5	CASSSTGLRGSETQYF	TGTGCCAGCAGCTCGACCGGCCTCAGGGGCTCGGAGACCCAGTACTTC
TRBV14	13	NA	NA	TRBJ1-2	CASSRDRIYGYTF	TGTGCCAGCAGCCGAGACAGAATATATGGCTACACCTTC
TRBV7-3	16	NA	TRBD1	TRBJ2-3	CASSSRQGTHGDTQYF	TGTGCCAGCAGTTCCCGACAGGGGACGCACGGAGATACGCAGTATTTT
TRBV3-1/TRBV3-2	13	NA	TRBD1	TRBJ1-2	CASSFGTAHGYTF	TGTGCCAGCAGCTTCGGGACAGCCCATGGCTACACCTTC
TRBV2	16	NA	TRBD1	TRBJ1-5	CASRLTGEWGNQPQHF	TGTGCCAGCAGACTGACAGGGGAGTGGGGCAATCAGCCCCAGCATTTT
TRBV20-1	11	NA	NA	TRBJ1-2	CSARFLEGYTF	TGCAGTGCTAGATTCCTGGAGGGCTACACCTTC
TRBV7-9	14	NA	TRBD1	TRBJ1-2	CASSQETGDYGYTF	TGTGCCAGCAGCCAAGAGACAGGGGACTATGGCTACACCTTC
TRBV20-1	13	few	NA	TRBJ1-1	CSASALGLTEAFF	TGCAGTGCTAGTGCTCTCGGGTTAACTGAAGCTTTCTTT
TRBV19	15	NA	NA	TRBJ1-1	CASSIQQGRHTEAFF	TGTGCCAGTAGTATACAGCAGGGGCGACACACTGAAGCTTTCTTT
TRBV19	14	NA	NA	TRBJ2-1	CASVDRGGPYEQFF	TGTGCCAGTGTTGACAGGGGAGGGCCTTATGAGCAGTTCTTC
TRBV5-1	11	NA	NA	TRBJ2-1	CASRGYNEQFF	TGCGCCAGTCGCGGATACAATGAGCAGTTCTTC
TRBV7-9	15	NA	TRBD1	TRBJ1-4	CASTQGGSFNEKLFF	TGTGCCAGCACCCAGGGGGGAAGCTTTAATGAAAAACTGTTTTTT
TRBV7-3	15	NA	TRBD2	TRBJ2-2	CASSMGTSVSGELFF	TGTGCCAGCAGCATGGGGACTAGCGTTTCCGGGGAGCTGTTTTTT
TRBV6-5	14	few	TRBD1	TRBJ2-7	CASSTPGQSYEQYF	TGTGCCAGCAGTACTCCGGGACAGTCCTACGAGCAGTACTTC
TRBV7-2	15	NA	TRBD2	TRBJ2-5	CASSLAGAGGETQYF	TGTGCCAGCAGCTTAGCCGGAGCGGGGGGGGAGACCCAGTACTTC
TRBV19	14	NA	NA	TRBJ1-1	CASSIDGRGTEAFF	TGTGCCAGTAGTATTGACGGCCGGGGCACTGAAGCTTTCTTT
TRBV19	16	NA	NA	TRBJ1-5	CASWPGTTYPNQPQHF	TGTGCCAGTTGGCCCGGGACAACTTACCCGAATCAGCCCCAGCATTTT
TRBV7-3	17	NA	TRBD1	TRBJ2-2	CASSSSGTGSVGGELFF	TGTGCCAGCAGCTCTTCCGGGACAGGGAGTGTGGGCGGGGAGCTGTTTTTT
TRBV6-5	10	NA	NA	TRBJ1-2	CATGEFGYTF	TGTGCCACCGGGGAGTTTGGCTACACCTTC
TRBV6-2/TRBV6-3	18	NA	TRBD1	TRBJ2-6	CASNPGQGLPPGANVLTF	TGTGCCAGCAACCCGGGACAGGGGCTCCCCCCTGGGGCCAACGTCCTGACTTTC
TRBV3-1/TRBV3-2	16	NA	NA	TRBJ1-3	CASSQDSFYSGNTIYF	TGTGCCAGCAGCCAAGATTCATTCTACTCTGGAAACACCATATATTTT
TRBV6-5	13	NA	NA	TRBJ1-4	CASSQTINEKLFF	TGTGCCAGCAGTCAGACAATAAATGAAAAACTGTTTTTT
TRBV20-1	9	NA	NA	TRBJ1-6	CSPGGILHF	TGCAGTCCGGGGGGGATCCTCCACTTT
TRBV2	13	once	NA	TRBJ2-5	CASLRQFQETQYF	TGTGCCAGCCTCCGACAATTCCAAGAGACCCAGTACTTC
TRBV5-1	17	NA	TRBD1	TRBJ1-2	CASSLGTGVRGPYGYTF	TGCGCCAGCAGCTTGGGGACGGGTGTCAGGGGGCCTTATGGCTACACCTTC
TRBV3-1/TRBV3-2	15	once	NA	TRBJ1-2	CASSRRAGRAYGYTF	TGTGCCAGCAGCCGCCGCGCGGGACGGGCTTACGGCTACACCTTC
TRBV4-2	17	many	TRBD1	TRBJ2-1	CASSQGTGANSYNEQFF	TGTGCCAGCAGCCAAGGGACAGGGGCCAACTCCTACAATGAGCAGTTCTTC
TRBV3-1/TRBV3-2	19	NA	NA	TRBJ1-5	CASSQERPGRAGSNQPQHF	TGTGCCAGCAGCCAAGAACGTCCCGGACGGGCGGGAAGCAATCAGCCCCAGCATTTT
TRBV9	15	NA	TRBD2	TRBJ2-2	CASSVTSGRAGELFF	TGTGCCAGCAGCGTAACTAGCGGGAGGGCCGGGGAGCTGTTTTTT
TRBV10-1	13	NA	NA	TRBJ1-1	CASSADQQTEAFF	TGCGCCAGCAGTGCTGATCAACAGACTGAAGCTTTCTTT
TRBV7-8	15	NA	TRBD2	TRBJ2-5	CASRLEGAGRETQYF	TGTGCCAGCCGTCTTGAGGGAGCGGGACGGGAGACCCAGTACTTC
TRBV30	14	NA	NA	TRBJ1-1	CAWIQASGNTEAFF	TGTGCCTGGATCCAAGCATCCGGGAACACTGAAGCTTTCTTT
TRBV3-1/TRBV3-2	17	NA	TRBD1	TRBJ2-7	CASSHQPGDSPSYEQYF	TGTGCCAGCAGCCATCAACCCGGGGACAGTCCGTCCTACGAGCAGTACTTC
TRBV5-1	16	NA	TRBD2	TRBJ2-7	CASSYSTSVYSYEQYF	TGCGCCAGCAGCTATTCGACTAGCGTTTACTCCTACGAGCAGTACTTC
TRBV5-1	15	NA	NA	TRBJ1-6	CASSPTGQINSPLHF	TGCGCCAGCAGCCCAACGGGACAAATTAATTCACCCCTCCACTTT
TRBV3-1/TRBV3-2	15	NA	NA	TRBJ1-1	CASRTNRNQNTEAFF	TGTGCCAGCAGAACAAACAGGAACCAGAACACTGAAGCTTTCTTT
TRBV5-1	13	NA	TRBD1	TRBJ2-4	CASRTGKEDIQYF	TGCGCCTCTCGGACAGGGAAGGAGGACATTCAGTACTTC
TRBV5-1	13	NA	NA	TRBJ1-3	CASKETSGNTIYF	TGCGCCAGCAAGGAGACCTCTGGAAACACCATATATTTT
TRBV9	13	NA	NA	TRBJ1-1	CASSSPSNTEAFF	TGTGCCAGCAGCTCCCCTTCGAACACTGAAGCTTTCTTT
TRBV5-1	13	few	TRBD1	TRBJ2-7	CASTQAGGYEQYF	TGCGCCAGCACTCAAGCAGGGGGCTACGAGCAGTACTTC